The sequence of this TCR beta chain was determined in a study of human T cells and chemical hapten exposure. Study background: Alopecia areata, totalis or universalis was found in mostly female patients. Study results and limitations: High-frequency TCRs, those above 1 in 1000, stayed the same after DPC sensitization. Alopecia in the donors means their immune response may deviate from healthy people's. Significantly greater numbers of large CDR3 similarity clusters came from expanded TCRs than from controls.

Noted time point: patch test 1, 2 weeks after DPC sensitization. Indicated treatment: therapeutic diphenylcyclopropenone sensitization with weekly scalp DPC. Turning to this clonotype: The target antigen is unknown.

TCRdb independently ran MiXCR on the RACE reads; one entry per CDR3 protein. The profile covers tens of thousands of distinct CDR3 sequences, with 12% appearing a single time and 3.5% taken by the ten largest. The J segment lost 3 bases and the V segment lost 5 bases, leaving 4 bases of the junction unmatched. CDR1 is SGHTA, CDR2 FQGTGA, per germline. This CDR3 has 14 amino acids. The sequence derives from a woman in her sixties or seventies with alopecia areata. Some clones in this sample may be carry-over from other donors' samples. Source: whole blood, taken in connection with sensitization to the hapten diphenylcyclopropenone (DPC). The chain combines TRBV7-3 with TRBJ1-1; 9 bases match TRBD1. The CDR3 DNA reads as TGTGCCAGCAGCCCACAGGGGGCGTACACTGAAGCTTTCTTT. Its translation: CASSPQGAYTEAFF.